Shown below are 8 T cell receptor beta chains from a single sample sequenced in a study of T cell repertoires in cytomegalovirus infection. TCRdb re-analysed the reads in MiXCR, keeping a single row per CDR3 protein. The sample yields around 530,000 distinct CDR3 sequences, 26% seen once. The sample consisted of PBMCs. The origin of the receptors is a human donor in good health (CMV status not recorded). Some clones in this sample may be carry-over from other donors' samples.

The genes are TRBV20-1 and TRBJ2-3, with a possible D match to TRBD2 (5 bases). The CDR3 has 14 amino acids. Germline V gene lookup returns CDR1 DFQATT and CDR2 SNEGSKA (reference sequence). The V end was cut by 1 base, the J end by 4 bases, with 12 bases between. CDR3 sequence (DNA): TGCAGTGCTAGAGGGCCGGGAATGTCAGATACGCAGTATTTT. This sequence encodes CSARGPGMSDTQYF.

The CDR3 DNA sequence: TGTGCCAGCGCTGGGACAGGGGCTACCGAGCAGTACTTC. This codes for CASAGTGATEQYF. The chain has TRBV2 and TRBJ2-7, with 10 bases that match TRBD1. Germline values: CDR1 SNHLY, CDR2 FYNNEI. V gave up 8 bases and J gave up 6 bases; unmatched junction bases: 7. The CDR3 contains 13 residues.

CDR3 nucleotide sequence: TGCGCCAGCAGGAGTGGACTAGCGGCCTACGAGCAGTACTTC. Encoded protein: CASRSGLAAYEQYF. The V call is TRBV5-1, the J call TRBJ2-7; 10 bases align to TRBD2. The junction had 4 bases not matched to a gene; V was cut back by 5 bases and J by 2 bases. This CDR3 comprises 14 residues. Germline values: CDR1 SGHRS, CDR2 YFSETQ.

This clonotype was seen more than once but under ten times. The chain uses TRBV7-9 and TRBJ2-1; 9 positions agree with TRBD1. CDR1 and CDR2 (germline): SEHNR, FQNEAQ (reference sequence). The CDR3 is 17 residues long. The trim removed 5 bases at V and 5 bases at J, leaving 13 bases unmatched. CDR3 protein: CASSPRGTGRGDNEQFF. Written as DNA, the CDR3 is TGTGCCAGCAGCCCGCGCGGGACAGGGAGGGGGGACAATGAGCAGTTCTTC.

The rearrangement links TRBV20-1 to TRBJ2-1; D is unresolved. The CDR3 spans 12 residues. Germline loops: CDR1 DFQATT, CDR2 SNEGSKA (reference sequence). Trimming took 5 bases from V and 7 from J, leaving 12 bases between them. The CDR3 sequence is CSASRALNEQFF. The DNA for the CDR3 is TGCAGTGCTTCCCGGGCTCTTAATGAGCAGTTCTTC.

This clonotype has ten or more counts. The chain employs TRBV7-2 and TRBJ1-2; the D is unclear. Looked up from germline, CDR1 is SGHTA and CDR2 is FQGNSA. Trimming took off 4 bases at V and 6 bases at J, with 9 bases between the two ends. The CDR3 is 12 residues long. The CDR3 sequence is CASSSRWDGYTF. CDR3 nucleotide sequence: TGTGCCAGCAGCTCCCGATGGGATGGCTACACCTTC.

The chain employs TRBV4-2 and TRBJ2-5, with D tentatively TRBD2 (7 bases). Trimming removed 0 bases at V and 5 bases at J, with 16 bases between. Per the germline V gene, CDR1 is LGHNA and CDR2 is YNFKEQ. The CDR3 has 16 residues. CDR3 amino acids: CASSQEFAGAKETQYF. For the CDR3, the DNA is TGTGCCAGCAGCCAAGAGTTCGCGGGGGCAAAGGAGACCCAGTACTTC.

This clonotype has just one count. The J gene is TRBJ2-3, the V gene TRBV7-2, with 7 bases fitting TRBD2. The CDR3 length is 17 residues. Germline CDR1 and CDR2: SGHTA and FQGNSA. The V and J ends lost 3 bases and 0 bases, in that order; junction bases with no gene match: 9. The CDR3 spells CASSLYPSGRSTDTQYF. The DNA of the CDR3 is TGTGCCAGCAGCTTGTACCCTAGCGGCCGGAGCACAGATACGCAGTATTTT. The full variable domain, rest sourced from reference TRBV7-2 and TRBJ2-3, is GAGVSQSPSNKVTEKGKDVELRCDPISGHTALYWYRQSLGQGLEFLIYFQGNSAPDKSGLPSDRFSAERTGGSVSTLTIQRTQQEDSAVYLCASSLYPSGRSTDTQYFGPGTRLTVL.